This TCR beta chain was retrieved from a study of CD8 T cells in Susac syndrome (dated by TCRdb to about 2019). Looking at the study overall: Among the Susac syndrome patients who were sequenced, clinically active disease was present in six and clinical remission was observed in under ten. At blood withdrawal, Susac syndrome patients were either therapy-naive, taking corticosteroids (in some cases with IVIg as well), or taking IVIg alone. The study compared CD8+ T cell repertoire clonality among roughly 12 healthy donors, roughly 14 Susac syndrome patients and roughly 15 multiple sclerosis patients. The study used repertoire sequencing to test whether antigen drove CD8+ T cell activation and differentiation in Susac syndrome.

Paper-wide results and their limitations: Clonal expansion was seen in Susac syndrome CD8+ repertoires, peaking in CD8+ TEMRA cells and being greater in clinically active patients than in remitting ones. In the total CD8+ and CD8+ TEMRA repertoires, sixteen and five Susac-specific public clones, respectively, were identified. The study acknowledged that relatively few individuals were included in the TCR sequencing and HLA analysis.

RNA was extracted using the RNeasy kit, and roughly 0.45 to 1 microgram was reverse transcribed with random hexamers. TCR beta CDR3 regions were amplified with the immunoSEQ multiplex PCR assay covering 54 Vbeta and 13 Jbeta segments. PCR amplification bias was corrected using a synthetic template baseline for primer optimization and computational correction. Under the source paper's analysis protocol: Only productive sequences were kept, with reads annotated to V, D and J genes according to IMGT and analyzed in immunoSEQ Analyzer. Clonality was computed as one minus Shannon entropy normalized by log2 of the number of productive unique sequences. For each patient and control, public and private clones were evaluated within the 100 most prevalent clones. Clones were defined as Susac-specific when absent from the healthy and MS cohorts, from roughly 1,000 published viral clones and from other ImmuneACCESS disease sequences. The public sequencing data were trimmed at Q25 with fastp and processed into clonotypes with MiXCR by TCRdb, which kept only in-frame beta chains. Identical CDR3 proteins give one entry, which carries the most common genes and DNA. V and J calls and clone size were set by TCRdb, not the authors. For this sample there are approximately 120,000 distinct CDR3 sequences; more than 90% appear just once. 0.2% to 0.25% of the sample comes from the top ten.

CDR3 length: 16 amino acids, cysteine to phenylalanine. The only DNA kept is the CDR3, 48 bases in frame from the first base. For this chain, trimming is 2 bases at the V end and 3 bases at the J end, and the number of junction bases without a gene match is 8. The germline V gene (reference sequence) yields DFQATT for CDR1 and SNEGSKA for CDR2. Peripheral blood CD8+ and CD4+ T cells from healthy donors, Susac syndrome patients and multiple sclerosis patients were profiled by high-throughput TCR beta sequencing. Susac syndrome patients met recently defined diagnostic criteria for definite or probable disease. CD8+ TEMRA cells were enriched by FACS, while bulk CD8+ and CD4+ T cells were purified by magnetic negative isolation. Blood was drawn into EDTA tubes, processed within 24 hours, and PBMCs were isolated by density gradient centrifugation. PBMCs intended for TCR sequencing were frozen in liquid nitrogen and were later thawed in a 37 degrees C water bath. A purity of at least 90% was achieved for sorted or isolated CD4+, CD8+ and CD8+ TEMRA cells.

Worth noting for this clonotype: Its recognized antigen is unknown. No much larger clone exists at a distance of one base, and base qualities are not known.

The sample taken for sequencing was CD8+ T cells from PBMCs. The TCR originated in a human donor with Susac syndrome. The V and J segments used are TRBV20-1 and TRBJ2-2, and 8 junction bases match TRBD1. The CDR3 amino acid sequence is: CSARIPGGGDTGELFF. The DNA sequence reads TGCAGTGCTAGAATCCCAGGGGGCGGGGACACCGGGGAGCTGTTTTTT.